The 21 T cell receptor beta chains in this list originate from one sample, sequenced in a study of technical replicates of blood from a few donors. The method was immunoSEQ multiplex PCR; TCRdb's version includes in-frame clones alone and lacks a portion of them. The sample has tens of thousands of clones, approximately 95% seen once. The sample was T cells isolated from PBMCs. Receptors were obtained from a human donor in good health.

The chain is built from TRBV27 and TRBJ1-6; the match to TRBD1 covers 11 bases. There are 19 residues in the CDR3. Losses at the gene ends were 4 bases for V and 7 bases for J; bases not matched to a gene: 15. Germline loops: CDR1 MNHEY, CDR2 SMNVEV (reference sequence). CDR3 DNA: TGTGCCAGCAGTTCGCCCGCTCCGGGACAGGGGGTTCGGAATTCACCCCTCCACTTT. It codes for CASSSPAPGQGVRNSPLHF.

V gene TRBV18 combines with J gene TRBJ2-7, with TRBD2 matching over 12 bases. Germline V gene lookup returns CDR1 KGHSH and CDR2 LQKENI. The CDR3 loop spans 15 amino acids. With V trimmed by 3 bases and J by 2 bases, 2 bases remained unmatched. CDR3 in amino acids: CASSPRLAGAYEQYF. The DNA for the CDR3 is TGTGCCAGCTCACCCCGACTAGCGGGAGCCTACGAGCAGTACTTC.

This chain links TRBV15 with TRBJ1-5; 7 bases line up with TRBD1. CDR3 size: 20 residues. Germline CDR1 LNHNV, CDR2 YYDKDF (reference sequence). The V segment lost 2 bases and the J segment 0 bases; nucleotides outside the gene matches: 16. The CDR3 protein is CATSRHQPSGTEYSNQPQHF. The CDR3 DNA reads TGTGCCACCAGCAGACATCAACCTTCCGGGACAGAATATAGCAATCAGCCCCAGCATTTT.

V usage is TRBV28 and J usage is TRBJ2-1; 11 bases are a match to TRBD2. Germline CDR1 reads MDHEN; CDR2 reads SYDVKM. The trim removed 5 bases at V and 10 bases at J, leaving 10 bases unmatched. CDR3 size: 15 residues. The CDR3 region is CASSPPEIAGGEQFF. CDR3 DNA: TGTGCCAGCAGTCCCCCCGAAATAGCGGGAGGGGAGCAGTTCTTC.

In its sample, this clone was seen once. Here the CDR3 DNA reads TGTGCCAGCAGCCTCGTAGGGGACGAGCAGTACTTC. Its translation: CASSLVGDEQYF. This rearrangement joins TRBV9 to TRBJ2-7; possibly TRBD1 for D (5 bases). Germline V gene sequence: CDR1 SGDLS, CDR2 YYNGEE. This CDR3 has 12 residues. Trimming removed 4 bases from V and 5 bases from J, with 10 bases in between.

V usage is TRBV11-3 and J usage is TRBJ1-2, with D perhaps TRBD1 (5 bases). This CDR3 comprises 13 residues. V lost 6 bases and J 1 base, leaving 9 bases between the germline ends. Germline CDR1 reads SGHNT; CDR2 reads YENEEA. CDR3 bases: TGTGCCAGCAGGGACACCGATAACTATGGCTACACCTTC. Translated, it gives CASRDTDNYGYTF. Using reference TRBV11-3 and TRBJ1-2 for the parts outside the CDR3, the full variable domain is EAGVVQSPRYKIIEKKQPVAFWCNPISGHNTLYWYLQNLGQGPELLIRYENEEAVDDSQLPKDRFSAERLKGVDSTLKIQPAELGDSAVYLCASRDTDNYGYTFGSGTRLTVV.

V is TRBV19 and J is TRBJ1-1; 8 bases fit TRBD1. V dropped 1 base and J dropped 0; count of bases not matched to a gene: 10. Germline CDR1 reads LNHDA; CDR2 reads SQIVND (reference sequence). The CDR3 is 18 amino acids. The CDR3 is CASSIGWQQGVVNTEAFF. The CDR3 coding sequence is TGTGCCAGTAGTATAGGTTGGCAACAGGGGGTAGTGAACACTGAAGCTTTCTTT.

Worth noting for this clone: Within the sample, other DNA sequences also encode this same CDR3. The chain links TRBV27 to TRBJ2-7, with 7 nucleotides matching TRBD1. The CDR3 sequence is 13 residues long. V lost 2 bases and J lost 5; bases outside the gene matches: 3. Germline values: CDR1 MNHEY, CDR2 SMNVEV (reference sequence). CDR3 sequence (DNA): TGTGCCAGCAGTTTAGACAGGGCCAACGAGCAGTACTTC. Residues: CASSLDRANEQYF.

CDR3 residues: CASSSPTGPTYNEQFF. CDR3 nucleotides: TGTGCCAGCAGTTCACCTACAGGGCCCACCTACAATGAGCAGTTCTTC. V is TRBV27 and J is TRBJ2-1; D might be TRBD1 (6 bases). The ends were cut back, 4 bases at V and 2 bases at J, with 15 bases in the middle. From germline, CDR1 is MNHEY and CDR2 SMNVEV (reference sequence). This CDR3 is built from 16 residues.

Details on this clone: Given a much more abundant clone one base away, this may be a read error. The chain joins TRBV7-2 to TRBJ2-7; 7 bases align to TRBD1. CDR1 and CDR2 from the germline V gene are SGHTA and FQGNSA. V dropped 5 bases and J dropped 3; count of bases not matched to a gene: 4. The CDR3 totals 13 residues. The CDR3 is CASSPTGYYEQYF. CDR3 coding DNA: TGTGCCAGCAGCCCGACAGGGTACTACGAGCAGTACTTC.

This chain uses TRBV25-1 with TRBJ1-2; D may be TRBD1 (6 bases). This CDR3 has 12 residues. Trimming cost V 10 bases and J 4 bases, with 13 bases left between them. Germline-derived CDR1 and CDR2 are MGHDK and SYGVNS. Here the CDR3 reads CATLTGLYGYTF. Written as DNA, the CDR3 is TGTGCCACGTTGACAGGCCTCTATGGCTACACCTTC.

This chain's CDR3 is CASRGLAGLYEQYF. The CDR3 coding sequence is TGCGCCAGCAGGGGACTAGCGGGACTCTACGAGCAGTACTTC. The V gene is TRBV10-2, the J gene TRBJ2-7, with 13 bases fitting TRBD2. The ends lost 6 bases at V and 3 bases at J; junction bases unmatched: 2. Germline CDR1 reads WSHSY; CDR2 reads SAAADI. The CDR3 has 14 residues.

CDR3 in DNA: TGTGCCAGCACCCCCTCGGAGATTTCGTATGGCTACACCTTC. Its translation: CASTPSEISYGYTF. The J gene is TRBJ1-2, the V gene TRBV6-5; D gene ambiguous. Germline CDR1 MNHEY, CDR2 SVGAGI. CDR3 length: 14 amino acids. Trimming took off 7 bases at V and 5 bases at J, with 17 bases between the two ends.

The chain uses TRBV10-3 and TRBJ1-2; 8 bases align to TRBD1. CDR3 length equals 15 residues. The V gene's germline CDR1 is ENHRY and CDR2 SYGVKD. V was clipped by 6 bases and J by 4 bases; unmatched bases: 10. The CDR3 sequence is CAIREQGEAIYGYTF. The DNA for the CDR3 is TGTGCCATCAGGGAACAGGGGGAGGCCATCTATGGCTACACCTTC.

The chain employs TRBV6-1 and TRBJ2-7; D unclear. Trimming shortened V by 0 bases and J by 3 bases, and 12 bases separated the two germline ends. Per the germline V gene, CDR1 is MNHNS and CDR2 is SASEGT. This CDR3 has 15 residues. The CDR3 nucleotides are TGTGCCAGCAGTGAAGCCTGGCACCCGCTCTACGAGCAGTACTTC. It codes for CASSEAWHPLYEQYF.

This chain links TRBV6-1 with TRBJ1-5; 8 bases map to TRBD1. With 5 bases clipped from V and 3 bases from J, the junction kept 3 bases outside the gene matches. There are 14 residues in the CDR3. Germline CDR1 reads MNHNS; CDR2 reads SASEGT. This chain's CDR3 is CASSRTGYNQPQHF. The DNA for the CDR3 is TGTGCCAGCAGTAGGACAGGGTACAATCAGCCCCAGCATTTT.

The chain joins TRBV5-6 to TRBJ2-3; 8 positions match TRBD2. The CDR3 sequence is 14 residues long. CDR1 SGHDT and CDR2 YYEEEE come from the germline V gene. V lost 4 bases to trimming and J lost 2 bases; unmatched junction nucleotides: 3. The CDR3 region is CASSLAGPTDTQYF. The CDR3 DNA follows: TGTGCCAGCAGCCTAGCGGGCCCCACAGATACGCAGTATTTT.

The CDR3 reads CASSLRASGYNEQFF. CDR3 in DNA: TGTGCCAGCAGCTTACGTGCTAGCGGCTACAATGAGCAGTTCTTC. The chain combines TRBV7-2 with TRBJ2-1, with TRBD2 matching over 7 bases. Germline values: CDR1 SGHTA, CDR2 FQGNSA. V shed 2 bases, J shed 3 bases, and the junction held 4 bases outside the gene matches. This CDR3 has 15 residues.

CDR3 sequence reads: CASSLGVGRTYEQYF. CDR3 coding DNA: TGTGCCAGCAGTTTAGGTGTGGGCAGGACCTACGAGCAGTACTTC. The J gene is TRBJ2-7, the V gene TRBV27; D is unclear. Germline CDR1 and CDR2: MNHEY and SMNVEV (reference sequence). This CDR3 has 15 residues. The V end was cut by 2 bases, the J end by 2 bases, with 13 bases between.

The chain joins TRBV19 to TRBJ1-2, with no clear D. V was shortened by 7 bases and J by 3 bases, with 12 bases between the two germline ends. CDR3 length: 13 residues. CDR1 is LNHDA, CDR2 SQIVND, per germline (reference sequence). The CDR3 spells CASIEALYYGYTF. CDR3 in DNA: TGTGCCAGTATTGAAGCTCTCTACTATGGCTACACCTTC.

The chain is built from TRBV29-1 and TRBJ2-1; TRBD2 matches 7 bases. Germline V gene lookup returns CDR1 SQVTM and CDR2 ANQGSEA. This CDR3 contains 15 residues. J lost 0 bases, V lost 2 bases, and 4 bases had no gene match. CDR3 DNA sequence: TGCAGCGTTGAATTTACTAGCGCCTCCTACAATGAGCAGTTCTTC. It is translated as CSVEFTSASYNEQFF.